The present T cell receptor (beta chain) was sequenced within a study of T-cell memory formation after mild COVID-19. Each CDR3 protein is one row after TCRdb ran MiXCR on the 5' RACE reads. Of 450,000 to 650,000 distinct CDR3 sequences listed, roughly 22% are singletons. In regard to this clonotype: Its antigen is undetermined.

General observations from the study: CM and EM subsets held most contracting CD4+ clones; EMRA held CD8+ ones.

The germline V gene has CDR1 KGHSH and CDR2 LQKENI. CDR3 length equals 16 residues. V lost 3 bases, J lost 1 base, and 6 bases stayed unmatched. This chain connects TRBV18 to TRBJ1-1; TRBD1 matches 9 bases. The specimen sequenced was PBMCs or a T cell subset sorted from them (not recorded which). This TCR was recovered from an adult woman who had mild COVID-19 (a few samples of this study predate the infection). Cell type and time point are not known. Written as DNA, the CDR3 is TGTGCCAGCTCACCTCGCGACAGGGGGACGAACACTGAAGCTTTCTTT. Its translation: CASSPRDRGTNTEAFF.